A selection of T cell receptor beta chains follows, all from one sample in a study of CD8+CD57+ T cells in acquired aplastic anemia. One entry per CDR3 protein, called by TCRdb with MiXCR from the reads. Found here are about 220,000 distinct CDR3 sequences, more than 40% of them singletons; the top ten hold 7.8%. The source material was sorted CD4+, CD8+, or CD8+CD57+ T cells (not recorded which) from PBMCs. These receptors came from a human donor with aplastic anemia. CDR3s include the opening cysteine and the closing phenylalanine or tryptophan.

>TRBV4-1|TRBJ2-7
CASSQRDGDSYEQYF
>TRBV2|TRBJ1-6
CASSEGQGGYSPLHF
>TRBV25-1|TRBJ2-2
CASSASGSGPAGELFF
>TRBV6-5|TRBJ2-7
CASSTGPPYEQYF
>TRBV7-2|TRBJ1-2
CASKKIGGGYTF
>TRBV19|TRBJ1-2
CASSHDGTTNRYGYTF
>TRBV4-1|TRBJ2-7
CASSQAETGTYEQYF
>TRBV5-1|TRBJ2-2
CASSLEVGGNTGELFF
>TRBV24-1|TRBJ2-7
CATRSGADSYEQYF
>TRBV4-2|TRBJ2-7
CASSRTSGKFYEQYF
>TRBV9|TRBJ2-5
CAGSGGQVLQETQYF
>TRBV14|TRBJ2-3
CASSQDLRGVTDTQYF
>TRBV9|TRBJ2-5
CASSVDWTGVRGETQYF
>TRBV3-1|TRBJ1-1
CASSQEAGFTEAFF
>TRBV7-9|TRBJ1-2
CASRLGFSEGYTF
>TRBV6-6|TRBJ2-1
CASSEIGTIGEQFF
>TRBV2|TRBJ1-1
CASEAQTGGNTEAFF
>TRBV7-4|TRBJ1-3
CASSRSSGNTIYF
>TRBV2|TRBJ2-7
CASSYSTGLAGGIRDYEQYF
>TRBV7-2|TRBJ2-3
CASSLVAGGPADTQYF
>TRBV7-2|TRBJ1-2
CASSTSIYGYTF
>TRBV20-1|TRBJ1-4
CSAPPPNFRGHVEKLFF
>TRBV9|TRBJ2-3
CASSSRGGAGGRGADTQYF
>TRBV15|TRBJ2-2
CATSTDRPYTGELFF
>TRBV7-2|TRBJ2-7
CASSLERVAVYEQYF